One and the same sample provided the 32 T cell receptor beta chains below, sequenced in a study of T-cell memory formation after mild COVID-19. Each CDR3 protein gets one entry after TCRdb re-called the 5' RACE reads with MiXCR. The sample records a few hundred thousand distinct CDR3 sequences, roughly 19% being singletons. The sample comprised PBMCs or a T cell subset sorted from them (not recorded which). The source of these receptors is a man younger than 30 who had mild COVID-19 (a few samples of this study predate the infection). Cell type and time point are not known.

The chain uses TRBV6-5 and TRBJ1-1, with TRBD1 matching over 7 bases. Per germline, CDR1 MNHEY and CDR2 SVGAGI. This CDR3 spans 13 amino acids. Losses at the gene ends were 6 bases for V and 5 bases for J; bases not matched to a gene: 6. The chain's CDR3 is CASRPTGVTEAFF. In DNA form, the CDR3 reads TGTGCCAGCAGACCCACAGGGGTGACTGAAGCTTTCTTT.

The genes are TRBV12-3 or TRBV12-4 and TRBJ2-2; a possible D gene is TRBD2 (5 bases). V was shortened by 6 bases and J by 4 bases, with 6 bases between the two germline ends. The CDR3 has 12 amino acids. The chain's CDR3 is CASRGSTGELFF. The CDR3 nucleotides are TGTGCCAGCAGGGGGAGCACCGGGGAGCTGTTTTTT.

In its sample, this clonotype was seen once. The chain couples TRBV7-9 to TRBJ2-5; 12 positions match TRBD2. The V segment lost 8 bases and the J segment 5 bases; nucleotides outside the gene matches: 6. The CDR3 spans 14 residues. Germline V gene data show CDR1 as SEHNR and CDR2 as FQNEAQ (reference sequence). The CDR3 here is CASRTSGEVETQYF. CDR3 DNA sequence: TGTGCCAGCCGGACTAGCGGGGAGGTGGAGACCCAGTACTTC.

The genes are TRBV12-5 and TRBJ1-2; D gene uncertain. The CDR3 extends over 16 amino acids. The germline V and J ends were trimmed by 4 bases and 0 bases, with 15 bases remaining between them. The germline gives CDR1 LGHNT, CDR2 FRNRAP. The CDR3 loop reads CASGWVVRGANYGYTF. CDR3 DNA: TGTGCTAGTGGTTGGGTGGTTCGCGGAGCTAACTATGGCTACACCTTC.

CDR3 in amino acids: CASSLSRQDTDTQYF. CDR3 sequence (DNA): TGCGCCAGCAGCTTGTCGAGACAGGACACAGATACGCAGTATTTT. This sequence joins TRBV5-1 and TRBJ2-3, with D maybe TRBD1 (6 bases). Between the trimmed V and J ends, which lost 1 base and 2 bases, there was a span of 11 bases. The CDR3 is made up of 15 amino acids. CDR1 and CDR2 from the germline V gene are SGHRS and YFSETQ. The entire variable domain, with the rest obtained from reference TRBV5-1 and TRBJ2-3, is as follows: KAGVTQTPRYLIKTRGQQVTLSCSPISGHRSVSWYQQTPGQGLQFLFEYFSETQRNKGNFPGRFSGRQFSNSRSEMNVSTLELGDSALYLCASSLSRQDTDTQYFGPGTRLTVL.

The chain combines TRBV5-1 with TRBJ2-3, with 7 nucleotides matching TRBD1. The germline V gene encodes CDR1 SGHRS and CDR2 YFSETQ. V lost 0 bases to trimming and J lost 4 bases; unmatched junction nucleotides: 8. This CDR3 spans 16 amino acids. CDR3 loop: CASSLAAQGDADTQYF. The CDR3 nucleotides read TGCGCCAGCAGCTTGGCCGCGCAGGGGGACGCAGATACGCAGTATTTT.

The table lists this clonotype with many counts. The CDR3, as DNA: TGTGCCAGCAGCCACTCGGACGGCTCCTATAATTCACCCCTCCACTTT. Amino acid sequence: CASSHSDGSYNSPLHF. The chain combines TRBV3-1 with TRBJ1-6; no definite D call. The V end was cut by 3 bases, the J end by 0 bases, with 9 bases between. Per germline, CDR1 LGHDT and CDR2 YNNKEL (reference sequence). This CDR3 comprises 16 residues.

This clonotype has more than one count but fewer than ten. The V gene is TRBV4-3, the J gene TRBJ2-2, with D unclear. Germline-derived CDR1 and CDR2 are LGHNA and YSLEER. Trimming left V 2 bases short and J 0 bases short, with 13 bases between. The CDR3 consists of 17 residues. The DNA for the CDR3 is TGCGCCAGCAGCCAAAAGATGGAACATACGAACACCGGGGAGCTGTTTTTT. This encodes CASSQKMEHTNTGELFF.

This clonotype has just a few counts. This rearrangement joins TRBV18 to TRBJ2-1; unclear D gene. Trimming shortened V by 5 bases and J by 10 bases, and 12 bases separated the two germline ends. The CDR3 is made up of 12 amino acids. Germline loops: CDR1 KGHSH, CDR2 LQKENI. The CDR3 sequence is CASSRWGREQFF. CDR3 in DNA: TGTGCCAGCTCAAGGTGGGGTCGAGAGCAGTTCTTC.

The chain uses TRBV7-2 and TRBJ2-5; 9 bases fit TRBD1. Germline assignment: CDR1 SGHTA and CDR2 FQGNSA. This CDR3 is built from 14 residues. The trim removed 5 bases at V and 5 bases at J, leaving 6 bases unmatched. The DNA for the CDR3 is TGTGCCAGCAGCAAGGGACAGGGAACCGAGACCCAGTACTTC. It yields the protein CASSKGQGTETQYF.

This clonotype was counted only a few times. The chain carries TRBV7-3 and TRBJ2-3; D is unclear. In germline, CDR1 is SGHTA, CDR2 FQGTGA. The CDR3 totals 12 residues. Trimming stripped 1 base from V and 10 bases from J, with 9 bases between. The CDR3 protein is CASSLNLGPQYF. In DNA, the CDR3 is TGTGCCAGCAGCTTAAATCTTGGACCGCAGTATTTT.

The V call is TRBV5-6, the J call TRBJ1-2, with TRBD1 matching 8 bases. Unmatched junction bases numbered 17, after V lost 5 bases and J lost 5 bases. CDR3 length equals 17 residues. CDR1 and CDR2 (germline): SGHDT, YYEEEE. As DNA, the CDR3 is TGTGCCAGCAGTTCGGTCAGGGGGCGAACCTCTTTATATGGCTACACCTTC. This encodes CASSSVRGRTSLYGYTF.

This chain connects TRBV6-2 or TRBV6-3 to TRBJ2-1; 13 positions match TRBD2. J lost 2 bases, V lost 5 bases, and 3 bases had no gene match. Germline CDR1 is MNHEY and CDR2 is SVGEGT. The CDR3 is 16 residues long. Here the CDR3 reads CASSGLAGAPYNEQFF. The CDR3 region has the DNA TGTGCCAGCAGTGGACTAGCGGGGGCCCCCTACAATGAGCAGTTCTTC.

The chain is built from TRBV5-1 and TRBJ1-2, with 9 bases fitting TRBD1. Trimming cost V 4 bases and J 6 bases; bases outside gene matches: 7. The CDR3 has 14 amino acids. Germline CDR1 and CDR2: SGHRS and YFSETQ. CDR3: CASSPGQGNDGYTF. CDR3 coding DNA: TGCGCCAGCAGCCCGGGACAGGGTAATGATGGCTACACCTTC.

This clonotype has just a few counts. The gene calls are TRBV6-1 and TRBJ2-1, with 7 positions matching TRBD1. J gave up 7 bases and V 6 bases, and 12 bases lay outside the gene matches. Germline V lookup: CDR1 MNHNS, CDR2 SASEGT. This CDR3 region has 15 residues. CDR3 nucleotides: TGTGCCAGCAGCTCAAACCAACAGGGGTTGAATGAGCAGTTCTTC. Its protein is CASSSNQQGLNEQFF.

This clonotype appeared a few times. The V gene is TRBV7-2, the J gene TRBJ1-1; D unclear. The germline V gene has CDR1 SGHTA and CDR2 FQGNSA. CDR3 length: 13 residues. Between the trimmed V and J ends, which lost 5 bases and 0 bases, there was a span of 7 bases. CDR3 in amino acids: CASSRRMNTEAFF. CDR3 in DNA: TGTGCCAGCAGCCGAAGAATGAACACTGAAGCTTTCTTT.

This chain uses TRBV5-1 with TRBJ1-1; TRBD1 is a possible D gene (5 bases). The V gene lost 0 bases and the J gene lost 8 bases, with 8 bases spanning the gap. CDR3 size: 12 residues. Germline assignment: CDR1 SGHRS and CDR2 YFSETQ. As DNA, the CDR3 is TGCGCCAGCAGCTTGGACGGGGGAGAAGCTTTCTTT. Translated: CASSLDGGEAFF.

This clonotype has a single count. CDR3 in amino acids: CSARWRKGNTEAFF. CDR3 in DNA: TGCAGTGCTAGGTGGCGGAAGGGGAACACTGAAGCTTTCTTT. The V gene is TRBV20-1, the J gene TRBJ1-1; unclear D gene. Germline V gives CDR1 DFQATT, CDR2 SNEGSKA (reference sequence). This CDR3 comprises 14 residues. V lost 3 bases to trimming and J lost 1 base, with 12 bases between them.

The table lists this clonotype with a few counts. V usage is TRBV7-6 and J usage is TRBJ2-5; 9 bases map to TRBD1. Germline V lookup: CDR1 SGHVS, CDR2 FNYEAQ. This CDR3 region has 14 residues. V lost 4 bases, J lost 4 bases, and 4 bases stayed unmatched. CDR3 protein: CASSWPGQGETQYF. CDR3 DNA sequence: TGTGCCAGCAGCTGGCCGGGACAGGGAGAGACCCAGTACTTC.

This clonotype has a handful of counts. The chain recombines TRBV27 with TRBJ1-6, with D maybe TRBD1 (6 bases). Germline values: CDR1 MNHEY, CDR2 SMNVEV (reference sequence). CDR3 length: 14 residues. V dropped 1 base and J dropped 10 bases, with 11 bases sitting between them. CDR3 region: CASSLFRGRSPLHF. DNA of the CDR3: TGTGCCAGCAGTTTATTCAGGGGACGCTCACCCCTCCACTTT.

This clonotype has a handful of counts. The chain carries TRBV4-1 and TRBJ2-7, with a tentative D call TRBD2 (5 bases). The ends were cut back, 5 bases at V and 7 bases at J, with 15 bases in the middle. This CDR3 is 13 amino acids long. Germline V lookup: CDR1 MGHRA, CDR2 YSYEKL. In nucleotides, the CDR3 is TGCGCCAGCAGCGAATCCGGGGTGAGAGAGCAGTACTTC. Residues: CASSESGVREQYF.

A few counts support this clonotype. The rearrangement uses TRBV5-6 and TRBJ1-5; no firm D call. Trimming took 0 bases from V and 7 from J, leaving 8 bases between them. Germline V gene data show CDR1 as SGHDT and CDR2 as YYEEEE. CDR3 length: 13 amino acids. The CDR3 loop reads CASSLVGIQPQHF. CDR3 bases: TGTGCCAGCAGCTTGGTAGGGATCCAGCCCCAGCATTTT. Full variable domain (rest looked up from reference TRBV5-6 and TRBJ1-5): DAGVTQSPTHLIKTRGQQVTLRCSPKSGHDTVSWYQQALGQGPQFIFQYYEEEERQRGNFPDRFSGHQFPNYSSELNVNALLLGDSALYLCASSLVGIQPQHFGDGTRLSIL.

The J gene is TRBJ2-7, the V gene TRBV27; 13 positions match TRBD2. The CDR3 is 15 amino acids. Germline V gives CDR1 MNHEY, CDR2 SMNVEV (reference sequence). Trimming took 5 bases from V and 2 from J; bases not matched to a gene: 3. The CDR3, as DNA: TGTGCCAGCAGTCCGGGGACTAGCGGGGCCTACGAGCAGTACTTC. Its translation is CASSPGTSGAYEQYF.

This chain uses TRBV24-1 with TRBJ1-1, with 10 nucleotides matching TRBD1. Germline V gives CDR1 KGHDR, CDR2 SFDVKD. Losses at the gene ends were 10 bases for V and 6 bases for J; bases not matched to a gene: 1. The CDR3 consists of 11 residues. The CDR3 DNA sequence: TGTGCCACGGGACAGGGGTCTGAAGCTTTCTTT. Its translation: CATGQGSEAFF.

The J gene is TRBJ2-1, the V gene TRBV3-1, with 7 bases matching TRBD2. The CDR3 runs 15 residues. The trim removed 4 bases at V and 8 bases at J, leaving 11 bases unmatched. CDR1 is LGHDT, CDR2 YNNKEL, per germline (reference sequence). The CDR3 loop is CASSLLARLAHEQFF. DNA for the CDR3: TGTGCCAGCAGCCTTCTGGCTAGACTAGCCCATGAGCAGTTCTTC.

The chain uses TRBV5-5 and TRBJ2-7; 10 positions agree with TRBD1. CDR1 is SGHKS, CDR2 YYEKEE, per germline (reference sequence). The length of the CDR3 is 16 residues. V was clipped by 0 bases and J by 3 bases; unmatched bases: 6. Here the CDR3 reads CASSLVGTGVLYEQYF. The CDR3 bases are TGTGCCAGCAGCTTGGTCGGGACAGGGGTTCTCTACGAGCAGTACTTC.

This clonotype was detected ten times or more. The chain uses TRBV7-9 and TRBJ2-3, with D maybe TRBD2 (6 bases). Trimming took 4 bases from V and 0 from J, leaving 11 bases between them. From germline, CDR1 is SEHNR and CDR2 FQNEAQ (reference sequence). This CDR3 comprises 15 residues. The CDR3 region is CASSSLAESTDTQYF. The CDR3 bases are TGTGCCAGCAGCTCATTAGCGGAGAGCACAGATACGCAGTATTTT. Looking up the rest from reference TRBV7-9 and TRBJ2-3 gives the full variable domain: DTGVSQNPRHKITKRGQNVTFRCDPISEHNRLYWYRQTLGQGPEFLTYFQNEAQLEKSRLLSDRFSAERPKGSFSTLEIQRTEQGDSAMYLCASSSLAESTDTQYFGPGTRLTVL.

This clonotype was picked up a small number of times. The chain has TRBV7-8 and TRBJ2-7, with D unresolved. Germline V CDR1 and CDR2: SGHVS, FQNEAQ. V was clipped by 4 bases and J by 7 bases, with 17 bases between them. CDR3 length: 14 amino acids. The CDR3 sequence is CASSSGVGQFEQYV. The CDR3 DNA reads as TGTGCCAGCAGCTCGGGCGTAGGGCAATTTGAGCAGTACGTC.

The chain links TRBV12-3 or TRBV12-4 to TRBJ2-2; D not resolved. Trimming stripped 8 bases from V and 5 bases from J, with 15 bases between. The CDR3 runs 14 residues. The CDR3 nucleotides read TGTGCCAGCTTCCAGCTCCCTTCGACCGGGGAGCTGTTTTTT. The encoded protein is CASFQLPSTGELFF.

This clonotype came up a few times. The rearrangement links TRBV11-3 to TRBJ1-2, with D possibly being TRBD1 (5 bases). Trimming removed 5 bases at V and 8 bases at J, with 12 bases between. The germline CDR1 and CDR2 sequences are SGHNT and YENEEA. The CDR3 extends over 12 amino acids. The CDR3 DNA is TGTGCCAGCAGCCCCAGGGTCGGCGGCTACACCTTC. As protein: CASSPRVGGYTF.

This clonotype was picked up a small number of times. The chain uses TRBV12-3 or TRBV12-4 and TRBJ1-5, with D maybe TRBD1 (6 bases). The CDR3 runs 14 residues. The ends were cut back, 6 bases at V and 5 bases at J, with 14 bases in the middle. This chain's CDR3 is CASSLTGSHQPQHF. The DNA for the CDR3 is TGTGCCAGCAGCCTTACAGGGTCACATCAGCCCCAGCATTTT.

This clonotype was seen a handful of times. The chain joins TRBV28 to TRBJ1-5; possibly TRBD1 for D (5 bases). Germline V gene data show CDR1 as MDHEN and CDR2 as SYDVKM. Trimming left V 7 bases short and J 4 bases short, with 14 bases between. This CDR3 spans 14 amino acids. CDR3: CASTSGPPNQPQHF. CDR3 in DNA: TGTGCCAGCACATCGGGGCCTCCAAATCAGCCCCAGCATTTT.